A single sample gave rise to the 24 T cell receptor beta chains below, sequenced in a study of blood T cell repertoires in COVID-19. The method was immunoSEQ multiplex PCR; TCRdb's version includes in-frame clones alone and lacks a portion of them. The top ten clones hold under 6% of a sample with approximately 150,000 clones, 80% to 90% of them seen once. Sequencing used peripheral blood. These TCRs come from a woman in her fifties or sixties with COVID-19, enrolled during active disease.

The CDR3 nucleotides read TGCAGTGGTAGTCCCAGCGGGGGGACAGATACGCAGTATTTT. Amino acid sequence: CSGSPSGGTDTQYF. V usage is TRBV20-1 and J usage is TRBJ2-3; 9 nucleotides align to TRBD2. The germline CDR1 and CDR2 sequences are DFQATT and SNEGSKA (reference sequence). Trimming at V came to 7 bases and at J to 3 bases, leaving 8 bases not matched to a gene. This CDR3 is 14 amino acids long.

V and J are TRBV2 and TRBJ2-6, with TRBD1 identical over 9 bases. This CDR3 has 17 amino acids. Germline V gene data show CDR1 as SNHLY and CDR2 as FYNNEI. The J segment lost 4 bases and the V segment lost 3 bases, leaving 7 bases of the junction unmatched. CDR3 loop: CASSEDRGAPGANVLTF. CDR3 nucleotides: TGTGCCAGCAGTGAGGACAGGGGAGCTCCCGGGGCCAACGTCCTGACTTTC.

This clone was observed a handful of times. The rearrangement uses TRBV7-3 and TRBJ1-2; 8 positions match TRBD1. The CDR3 runs to 15 residues. V lost 4 bases to trimming and J lost 8 bases; unmatched junction nucleotides: 12. The germline V gene has CDR1 SGHTA and CDR2 FQGTGA. In nucleotides, the CDR3 is TGTGCCAGCAGCTCATCCGGACAGGGATTGGGCGGCTACACCTTC. The encoded protein is CASSSSGQGLGGYTF.

This chain links TRBV15 with TRBJ2-7; maybe TRBD2 (5 bases). The CDR3 extends over 15 amino acids. The V end lost 5 bases, the J end lost 7 bases, and 21 bases lay between the germline ends. The germline V gene has CDR1 LNHNV and CDR2 YYDKDF (reference sequence). The CDR3 DNA is TGTGCCACCAGCCCGGACCAGCAAAGGTCGGGGGAGCAGTACTTC. Protein: CATSPDQQRSGEQYF.

The chain couples TRBV4-1 to TRBJ1-1, with 9 nucleotides matching TRBD1. V lost 4 bases and J lost 1; bases outside the gene matches: 4. The CDR3 runs 15 residues. Germline V lookup: CDR1 MGHRA, CDR2 YSYEKL. CDR3 residues: CASSLEGQGNTEAFF. As DNA, the CDR3 is TGCGCCAGCAGCCTAGAGGGACAGGGGAACACTGAAGCTTTCTTT.

The chain is built from TRBV4-1 and TRBJ2-2; 9 bases align to TRBD1. Per germline, CDR1 MGHRA and CDR2 YSYEKL. CDR3 length equals 16 residues. V shed 7 bases and J 6 bases; nucleotides not matched to a gene: 12. The CDR3 spells CASTINRDRDAGELFF. The CDR3 bases are TGCGCCAGCACCATAAACCGGGACAGGGACGCCGGGGAGCTGTTTTTT.

The V call is TRBV5-4, the J call TRBJ2-7; D possibly corresponds to TRBD1 (6 bases). Germline CDR1 is SGHNT and CDR2 is YYREEE (reference sequence). The CDR3 spans 14 residues. V gave up 5 bases and J gave up 2 bases, with 14 bases separating them. The chain's CDR3 is CASRIWDTTYEQYF. The CDR3 DNA follows: TGTGCCAGCAGGATTTGGGACACAACCTACGAGCAGTACTTC.

The chain employs TRBV5-1 and TRBJ2-7; 16 bases map to TRBD2. This CDR3 region has 17 residues. J lost 7 bases, V lost 5 bases, and 12 bases had no gene match. Germline V gives CDR1 SGHRS, CDR2 YFSETQ. The DNA for the CDR3 is TGCGCCAGCAGTTTTCTAACCGGGACTAGCGGGAGGGGAGAGCAGTACTTC. This codes for CASSFLTGTSGRGEQYF.

The chain recombines TRBV2 with TRBJ2-7, with D tentatively TRBD2 (5 bases). This CDR3 spans 14 amino acids. V was shortened by 2 bases and J by 6 bases, with 14 bases between the two germline ends. Germline V gives CDR1 SNHLY, CDR2 FYNNEI. In DNA, the CDR3 is TGTGCCAGCAGTGAATCAGGACTCGGGGTCGAGCAGTACTTC. This codes for CASSESGLGVEQYF.

This sequence joins TRBV5-1 and TRBJ2-7; D uncertain. Germline CDR1 and CDR2: SGHRS and YFSETQ. Trimming took off 4 bases at V and 0 bases at J, with 11 bases between the two ends. The length of the CDR3 is 14 residues. The CDR3 nucleotides are TGCGCCAGCAGCACCCAAGCGAGCTCCTACGAGCAGTACTTC. Protein sequence: CASSTQASSYEQYF.

The V call is TRBV4-3, the J call TRBJ2-2, with 9 bases lining up with TRBD1. CDR1 LGHNA and CDR2 YSLEER come from the germline V gene. This CDR3 has 14 residues. The V segment lost 4 bases and the J segment 5 bases; nucleotides outside the gene matches: 2. CDR3 DNA sequence: TGCGCCAGCAGCCCCGGGACAGGGACCGGGGAGCTGTTTTTT. Protein sequence: CASSPGTGTGELFF.

V and J are TRBV12-3 or TRBV12-4 and TRBJ1-4; 7 bases fit TRBD1. This CDR3 spans 13 amino acids. The junction had 4 bases not matched to a gene; V was cut back by 4 bases and J by 8 bases. The CDR3, as DNA: TGTGCCAGCAGTTACCCAGGGGGGGAAAAACTGTTTTTT. This gives the protein CASSYPGGEKLFF.

The J gene is TRBJ2-5, the V gene TRBV6-2 or TRBV6-3; D might be TRBD1 (6 bases). The CDR3 covers 15 residues. Looked up from germline, CDR1 is MNHEY and CDR2 is SVGEGT. Trimming left V 2 bases short and J 1 base short, with 11 bases between. In DNA form, the CDR3 reads TGTGCCAGCAGTTACCGAGCGGACAGCCAAGAGACCCAGTACTTC. This translates into CASSYRADSQETQYF.

There are a few counts of this clone. This CDR3 reads CSAEDTYGYTF. The CDR3 DNA reads TGCAGTGCCGAAGACACCTATGGCTACACCTTC. The rearrangement joins TRBV20-1 to TRBJ1-2, with D uncertain. CDR1 and CDR2 from the germline V gene are DFQATT and SNEGSKA (reference sequence). The CDR3 is 11 residues long. V was clipped by 6 bases and J by 4 bases, with 9 bases between them.

CDR3 amino acids: CAISLGQGNDEQYF. The CDR3 DNA follows: TGTGCCATCAGCTTGGGACAGGGGAACGACGAGCAGTACTTC. The genes are TRBV10-3 and TRBJ2-7; the match to TRBD1 covers 10 bases. V shed 6 bases and J 5 bases; nucleotides not matched to a gene: 7. The V gene's germline CDR1 is ENHRY and CDR2 SYGVKD. The CDR3 consists of 14 residues.

The chain couples TRBV28 to TRBJ1-3, with D unresolved. V shed 5 bases and J shed 0 bases, with 11 bases lying between them. This CDR3 is 15 amino acids long. The germline V gene encodes CDR1 MDHEN and CDR2 SYDVKM. The CDR3 coding sequence is TGTGCCAGCAGTCAAGCCTGGAGCTCTGGAAACACCATATATTTT. It is translated as CASSQAWSSGNTIYF.

V gene TRBV7-9 combines with J gene TRBJ1-4; D remains ambiguous. V was shortened by 2 bases and J by 8 bases, with 9 bases between the two germline ends. The germline V gene has CDR1 SEHNR and CDR2 FQNEAQ (reference sequence). The CDR3 sequence is 13 residues long. In DNA, the CDR3 is TGTGCCAGCAGCTTACAAGACAACGAAAAACTGTTTTTT. Encoded protein: CASSLQDNEKLFF. Using reference TRBV7-9 and TRBJ1-4 for the parts outside the CDR3, the full variable domain is DTGVSQNPRHKITKRGQNVTFRCDPISEHNRLYWYRQTLGQGPEFLTYFQNEAQLEKSRLLSDRFSAERPKGSFSTLEIQRTEQGDSAMYLCASSLQDNEKLFFGSGTQLSVL.

The chain joins TRBV5-1 to TRBJ1-2, with 11 bases fitting TRBD1. There are 14 residues in the CDR3. The germline CDR1 and CDR2 sequences are SGHRS and YFSETQ. Losses at the gene ends were 2 bases for V and 6 bases for J; bases not matched to a gene: 3. The CDR3 DNA follows: TGCGCCAGCAGCTTCGGACAGGGGGCAGATGGCTACACCTTC. Translated: CASSFGQGADGYTF.

This clone occurred once. This specimen includes other DNA sequences encoding the same CDR3. The chain links TRBV9 to TRBJ2-2; tentative D call: TRBD1 (6 bases). V lost 0 bases and J 4 bases, leaving 10 bases between the germline ends. Germline V lookup: CDR1 SGDLS, CDR2 YYNGEE. CDR3 size: 15 residues. CDR3 sequence: CASSVGRGSTGELFF. CDR3 DNA: TGTGCCAGCAGCGTAGGTAGGGGGTCCACCGGGGAGCTGTTTTTT.

This chain joins TRBV7-6 and TRBJ2-2, with 10 bases aligning to TRBD2. In germline, CDR1 is SGHVS, CDR2 FNYEAQ. The CDR3 has 17 residues. Unmatched junction bases numbered 3, after V lost 0 bases and J lost 2 bases. CDR3: CASSLAASGGNTGELFF. DNA for the CDR3: TGTGCCAGCAGCTTAGCGGCTAGCGGGGGCAACACCGGGGAGCTGTTTTTT.

This chain links TRBV6-1 with TRBJ2-7; 11 nucleotides agree with TRBD2. The germline V gene encodes CDR1 MNHNS and CDR2 SASEGT. The CDR3 has 16 residues. The trim removed 2 bases at V and 4 bases at J, leaving 7 bases unmatched. The CDR3 reads CASSESLAGGFYEQYF. The CDR3 nucleotides read TGTGCCAGCAGTGAATCGCTAGCGGGGGGTTTTTACGAGCAGTACTTC.

The chain joins TRBV4-3 to TRBJ2-3; 14 bases fit TRBD2. CDR3 length equals 20 residues. J lost 0 bases, V lost 3 bases, and 11 bases had no gene match. Germline assignment: CDR1 LGHNA and CDR2 YSLEER. CDR3: CASSQRFGLAGGRSTDTQYF. In nucleotides, the CDR3 is TGCGCCAGCAGCCAGCGATTTGGACTAGCGGGGGGTCGTAGCACAGATACGCAGTATTTT.

This sequence joins TRBV5-1 and TRBJ1-6, with 9 positions matching TRBD1. The CDR3 is made up of 15 amino acids. CDR1 SGHRS and CDR2 YFSETQ come from the germline V gene. After removal of 0 bases from V and 10 bases from J, the junction contained 5 bases not matched to a gene. The CDR3 protein is CASSLVGQGRSPLHF. For the CDR3, the DNA is TGCGCCAGCAGCTTGGTGGGACAGGGTAGATCACCCCTCCACTTT.

The rearrangement joins TRBV7-6 to TRBJ2-7, with 9 positions matching TRBD2. This CDR3 comprises 15 residues. J gave up 8 bases and V 2 bases, and 10 bases lay outside the gene matches. The germline gives CDR1 SGHVS, CDR2 FNYEAQ. CDR3 protein: CASSLTSGPEPQQYF. The CDR3 nucleotides read TGTGCCAGCAGCTTAACTAGCGGGCCGGAACCCCAGCAGTACTTC.